This TCR beta chain is drawn from a study of blood T cell repertoires in COVID-19. Study information: Spain, Italy and the United States supplied samples that represented acute and convalescent COVID-19.

Source study methods: Reference gene primer amplification gave estimated nucleated cell counts. This table comes from immunoSEQ multiplex PCR, and its TCRdb copy is limited to in-frame clones, with some not included. The V and J calls and clone size were taken over from that table, and D and trimming were inferred from the DNA. The sample holds approximately 300,000 clones, about 90% seen once. Participants were aged 18 to 89 years from 20 to 30 US areas. Allocation to cohorts depended on clinical history reported by the participants. The germline CDR1 and CDR2 sequences are SEHNR and FQNEAQ (reference sequence). This CDR3 comprises 16 residues. V lost 0 bases to trimming and J lost 6 bases; unmatched junction nucleotides: 8.

The J gene is TRBJ2-7, the V gene TRBV7-9; 10 bases are shared with TRBD1. Sequenced sample: PBMCs or T cells enriched from blood (not recorded which). This receptor was taken from a woman aged 18-29 years with acute COVID-19. CDR3 nucleotide sequence: TGTGCCAGCAGCTTAGCGTCGGGACAGGGGAGGATCGAGCAGTACTTC. Protein: CASSLASGQGRIEQYF.